This is a list of T cell receptor beta chains from one sample in a study of identifying expanded T cells in peripheral blood. TCRdb's table, derived via immunoSEQ multiplex PCR, lists solely in-frame clones and lacks some. The table lists under 150,000 clones, about 86% of them singletons. Sequencing input: blood. Receptor source: a person between 18 and 75 years old in good health. CDR3s include the opening cysteine and the closing phenylalanine or tryptophan. The order of the fields is J gene, V gene, D gene, clone size, CDR3 protein, CDR3 DNA. A D gene is named only where the DNA matches it firmly. The size entry is marked missing in some rows and otherwise reads once, few, many or a size class.

J gene: TRBJ1-3
V gene: TRBV5-4
D gene: .
clone size: .
CDR3 protein: CASSSRPTSLSGNTIYF
CDR3 DNA: TGTGCCAGCAGCTCTCGACCTACAAGCCTCTCTGGAAACACCATATATTTT

J gene: TRBJ1-1
V gene: TRBV4-2
D gene: .
clone size: .
CDR3 protein: CASSQDWMNTEAFF
CDR3 DNA: TGTGCCAGCAGCCAAGATTGGATGAACACTGAAGCTTTCTTT

J gene: TRBJ2-1
V gene: TRBV5-4
D gene: TRBD2
clone size: once
CDR3 protein: CASSSGGEGNEQFF
CDR3 DNA: TGTGCCAGCAGTAGCGGGGGAGAAGGAAATGAGCAGTTCTTC

J gene: TRBJ2-7
V gene: TRBV5-5
D gene: .
clone size: .
CDR3 protein: CASSPWDPSYEQYF
CDR3 DNA: TGTGCCAGCAGCCCTTGGGATCCATCCTACGAGCAGTACTTC

J gene: TRBJ2-5
V gene: TRBV18
D gene: TRBD1
clone size: once
CDR3 protein: CASSLGQGETQYF
CDR3 DNA: TGTGCCAGCTCACTGGGACAGGGAGAGACCCAGTACTTC

J gene: TRBJ1-4
V gene: TRBV9
D gene: TRBD1
clone size: .
CDR3 protein: CASSGWTGANEKLFF
CDR3 DNA: TGTGCCAGCAGCGGGTGGACAGGGGCGAATGAAAAACTGTTTTTT

J gene: TRBJ2-7
V gene: TRBV10-3
D gene: .
clone size: .
CDR3 protein: CATQTSQGSSGSLWEQYF
CDR3 DNA: TGTGCCACCCAAACCAGTCAGGGTTCCAGCGGCAGCCTTTGGGAGCAGTACTTC

J gene: TRBJ1-4
V gene: TRBV7-9
D gene: .
clone size: few
CDR3 protein: CASSLVGGSEKLFF
CDR3 DNA: TGTGCCAGCAGCTTGGTCGGAGGGAGCGAAAAACTGTTTTTT

J gene: TRBJ2-1
V gene: TRBV4-2
D gene: .
clone size: .
CDR3 protein: CASSQDNVPGSLLVLF
CDR3 DNA: TGTGCCAGCAGCCAAGATAACGTGCCAGGGAGTCTATTGGTGCTCTTC

J gene: TRBJ1-1
V gene: TRBV7-3
D gene: .
clone size: .
CDR3 protein: CASSLGYIMNTEAFF
CDR3 DNA: TGTGCCAGCAGCTTAGGGTACATCATGAACACTGAAGCTTTCTTT

J gene: TRBJ1-1
V gene: TRBV18
D gene: .
clone size: .
CDR3 protein: CASSSQETPNTEAFF
CDR3 DNA: TGTGCCAGCTCGAGCCAGGAGACCCCGAACACTGAAGCTTTCTTT

J gene: TRBJ2-1
V gene: TRBV7-9
D gene: .
clone size: .
CDR3 protein: CASSLVAARPFF
CDR3 DNA: TGTGCCAGCAGCTTGGTGGCGGCTCGACCGTTCTTC

J gene: TRBJ2-1
V gene: TRBV6-1
D gene: .
clone size: .
CDR3 protein: CASSPLQSGEQFF
CDR3 DNA: TGTGCCAGCAGCCCTTTACAATCGGGAGAGCAGTTCTTC

J gene: TRBJ1-4
V gene: TRBV7-9
D gene: .
clone size: .
CDR3 protein: CASSLTVVEKLFF
CDR3 DNA: TGTGCCAGCAGCTTAACCGTGGTTGAAAAACTGTTTTTT

J gene: TRBJ2-3
V gene: TRBV28
D gene: .
clone size: .
CDR3 protein: CASSPRTDTQYF
CDR3 DNA: TGTGCCAGCAGCCCCAGGACGGATACGCAGTATTTT

J gene: TRBJ1-1
V gene: TRBV18
D gene: .
clone size: .
CDR3 protein: CASSPDIGPEAFF
CDR3 DNA: TGTGCCAGCTCCCCCGACATTGGCCCTGAAGCTTTCTTT

J gene: TRBJ2-7
V gene: TRBV28
D gene: .
clone size: .
CDR3 protein: CASSLTGHNYEQYF
CDR3 DNA: TGTGCCAGCAGTCTCACCGGACATAACTACGAGCAGTACTTC

J gene: TRBJ1-1
V gene: TRBV14
D gene: .
clone size: .
CDR3 protein: CASSQVRRGLNTEAFF
CDR3 DNA: TGTGCCAGCAGCCAAGTTCGTCGGGGACTGAACACTGAAGCTTTCTTT

J gene: TRBJ1-1
V gene: TRBV5-1
D gene: .
clone size: few
CDR3 protein: CASSLAGQNTEAFF
CDR3 DNA: TGCGCCAGCAGCTTGGCGGGTCAGAACACTGAAGCTTTCTTT

J gene: TRBJ1-5
V gene: TRBV4-3
D gene: .
clone size: .
CDR3 protein: CASSQETYSNQPQHF
CDR3 DNA: TGCGCCAGCAGCCAAGAGACATATAGCAATCAGCCCCAGCATTTT

J gene: TRBJ2-2
V gene: TRBV6-5
D gene: TRBD2
clone size: .
CDR3 protein: CASTPGGGNTGELFF
CDR3 DNA: TGTGCCAGCACCCCGGGAGGAGGCAACACCGGGGAGCTGTTTTTT

J gene: TRBJ2-5
V gene: TRBV7-9
D gene: .
clone size: .
CDR3 protein: CASSLNRWETQYF
CDR3 DNA: TGTGCCAGCAGCTTAAACCGTTGGGAGACCCAGTACTTC

J gene: TRBJ1-5
V gene: TRBV10-3
D gene: .
clone size: .
CDR3 protein: CAIGERNQPQHF
CDR3 DNA: TGTGCCATCGGGGAGCGAAATCAGCCCCAGCATTTT

J gene: TRBJ1-1
V gene: TRBV2
D gene: .
clone size: .
CDR3 protein: CASSEADVNTEAFF
CDR3 DNA: TGTGCCAGCAGTGAAGCGGACGTGAACACTGAAGCTTTCTTT

J gene: TRBJ2-7
V gene: TRBV30
D gene: .
clone size: .
CDR3 protein: CAWSKGTGYEQYF
CDR3 DNA: TGTGCCTGGAGTAAGGGGACCGGGTACGAGCAGTACTTC

J gene: TRBJ2-7
V gene: TRBV2
D gene: .
clone size: .
CDR3 protein: CASSDYSPGEQYF
CDR3 DNA: TGTGCCAGCAGTGATTACAGCCCGGGCGAGCAGTACTTC

J gene: TRBJ2-7
V gene: TRBV5-6
D gene: .
clone size: .
CDR3 protein: CASSQLYEQYF
CDR3 DNA: TGTGCCAGCAGCCAACTGTACGAGCAGTACTTC

J gene: TRBJ1-6
V gene: TRBV2
D gene: .
clone size: .
CDR3 protein: CASSEARPGNNSPLHF
CDR3 DNA: TGTGCCAGCAGTGAAGCACGGCCAGGGAATAATTCACCCCTCCACTTT

J gene: TRBJ1-4
V gene: TRBV2
D gene: .
clone size: few
CDR3 protein: CASSGLVNEKLFF
CDR3 DNA: TGTGCCAGCAGCGGACTCGTGAATGAAAAACTGTTTTTT

J gene: TRBJ1-1
V gene: TRBV11-2
D gene: TRBD1
clone size: .
CDR3 protein: CASSPGQGAHTEAFF
CDR3 DNA: TGTGCCAGCAGCCCGGGACAGGGGGCGCACACTGAAGCTTTCTTT

J gene: TRBJ1-2
V gene: TRBV7-2
D gene: .
clone size: many
CDR3 protein: CASSLLGRLVGGYTF
CDR3 DNA: TGTGCCAGCAGCCTCCTGGGCCGGCTAGTGGGAGGCTACACCTTC

J gene: TRBJ2-7
V gene: TRBV6-1
D gene: TRBD1
clone size: .
CDR3 protein: CASSGRQGYPYEQYF
CDR3 DNA: TGTGCCAGCAGTGGACGACAGGGTTATCCCTACGAGCAGTACTTC

J gene: TRBJ2-5
V gene: TRBV19
D gene: .
clone size: .
CDR3 protein: CASSRVGAAERTQYF
CDR3 DNA: TGTGCCAGTAGTAGAGTGGGAGCAGCCGAACGGACCCAGTACTTC

J gene: TRBJ2-7
V gene: TRBV7-3
D gene: TRBD1
clone size: once
CDR3 protein: CASSPDRDYEQYF
CDR3 DNA: TGTGCCAGCAGCCCAGACAGGGACTACGAGCAGTACTTC

J gene: TRBJ1-1
V gene: TRBV19
D gene: .
clone size: .
CDR3 protein: CASSIVGLRNSNTEAFF
CDR3 DNA: TGTGCCAGTAGTATAGTGGGGCTAAGGAATAGTAACACTGAAGCTTTCTTT

J gene: TRBJ2-7
V gene: TRBV11-1
D gene: .
clone size: .
CDR3 protein: CASSFQESSYEQYF
CDR3 DNA: TGTGCCAGCAGCTTCCAGGAGAGCTCCTACGAGCAGTACTTC